This passage covers 26 T cell receptor beta chains from one sample sequenced in a study of naive and memory T cell subsets. The SP2 primer and nested alpha and beta constant region primers amplified ligated cDNA in four rounds. TCRdb reprocessed the 5' RACE reads with MiXCR, giving one entry per CDR3 protein. The sample has about 62,000 distinct CDR3 sequences; 8% to 9% are singletons. TCR cDNA received a 3' ligated oligonucleotide that carried a UMI. These receptors were taken from a female donor in good health.

The chain joins TRBV18 to TRBJ2-5; 7 bases align to TRBD1. The CDR3 runs 14 residues. With 4 bases clipped from V and 4 bases from J, the junction kept 6 bases outside the gene matches. From germline, CDR1 is KGHSH and CDR2 LQKENI. In DNA, the CDR3 is TGTGCCAGCTCACTCCGGACAGGTTTAGAGACCCAGTACTTC. It is translated as CASSLRTGLETQYF.

In its sample, this clonotype was seen a few times. The chain links TRBV6-2 or TRBV6-3 to TRBJ2-3, with D hard to call. Deletions cut 2 bases from V and 0 bases from J, with 12 bases between. This CDR3 is 16 amino acids long. Germline CDR1 MNHEY, CDR2 SVGEGT. The CDR3 nucleotides read TGTGCCAGCAGTTACCTCACGGGCACCAGCACAGATACGCAGTATTTT. Its protein product is CASSYLTGTSTDTQYF.

This CDR3 is CASSLTGEQFF. CDR3 nucleotides: TGTGCCAGCAGCTTGACAGGGGAGCAGTTCTTC. The J gene is TRBJ2-1, the V gene TRBV7-9; 7 bases are a match to TRBD1. After removal of 3 bases from V and 10 bases from J, the junction contained 0 bases not matched to a gene. The CDR3 is made up of 11 amino acids. Germline V gene lookup returns CDR1 SEHNR and CDR2 FQNEAQ (reference sequence). The variable domain in full, completed from reference TRBV7-9 and TRBJ2-1, reads DTGVSQNPRHKITKRGQNVTFRCDPISEHNRLYWYRQTLGQGPEFLTYFQNEAQLEKSRLLSDRFSAERPKGSFSTLEIQRTEQGDSAMYLCASSLTGEQFFGPGTRLTVL.

This clonotype was found many times. This chain links TRBV4-1 with TRBJ1-4; D is possibly TRBD1 (6 bases). V was cut by 0 bases and J by 8 bases, with 16 bases left in between. This CDR3 is built from 16 residues. CDR1 MGHRA and CDR2 YSYEKL come from the germline V gene. CDR3 DNA sequence: TGCGCCAGCAGCCAAGATAGGTCTAGCAGGGGCGAAAAACTGTTTTTT. Encoded protein: CASSQDRSSRGEKLFF.

The rearrangement joins TRBV29-1 to TRBJ1-2; D is perhaps TRBD1 (5 bases). V dropped 3 bases and J dropped 4 bases, with 12 bases sitting between them. The CDR3 contains 13 residues. Germline values: CDR1 SQVTM, CDR2 ANQGSEA. CDR3 DNA sequence: TGCAGCGTTGAGGGACGGTTGGGCTATGGCTACACCTTC. It encodes CSVEGRLGYGYTF.

This chain joins TRBV5-4 and TRBJ1-5, with a possible D match to TRBD1 (5 bases). V dropped 0 bases and J dropped 0 bases, with 10 bases sitting between them. CDR1 is SGHNT, CDR2 YYREEE, per germline (reference sequence). CDR3 length: 16 amino acids. As DNA, the CDR3 is TGTGCCAGCAGCTTGGGGGGGGGGGTTAGCAATCAGCCCCAGCATTTT. This gives the protein CASSLGGGVSNQPQHF.

This clonotype was seen ten or more times. The chain carries TRBV28 and TRBJ2-1, with D maybe TRBD2 (6 bases). V gave up 6 bases and J gave up 0 bases, with 12 bases separating them. The germline V gene encodes CDR1 MDHEN and CDR2 SYDVKM. This CDR3 region has 15 residues. The CDR3 loop is CASSLAGISYNEQFF. Written as DNA, the CDR3 is TGTGCCAGCAGCCTCGCGGGAATCTCCTACAATGAGCAGTTCTTC.

This clonotype showed up many times. The chain uses TRBV20-1 and TRBJ1-5; D gene unclear. The CDR3 runs to 12 residues. In germline, CDR1 is DFQATT, CDR2 SNEGSKA (reference sequence). V was pared by 7 bases and J by 5 bases, with 12 bases between. CDR3 residues: CSVGRNYQPQHF. CDR3 in DNA: TGCAGTGTGGGCAGAAACTATCAGCCCCAGCATTTT.

A few counts support this clonotype. The rearrangement uses TRBV15 and TRBJ1-5, with D hard to call. V lost 0 bases, J lost 5 bases, and 2 bases lay in between. CDR1 is LNHNV, CDR2 YYDKDF, per germline (reference sequence). The CDR3 totals 12 residues. The CDR3, as DNA: TGTGCCACCAGCAGAGAACATCAGCCCCAGCATTTT. Translated, it gives CATSREHQPQHF.

This clonotype was counted only a few times. The V and J genes are TRBV2 and TRBJ2-6; TRBD1 agrees at 7 bases. Trimming took 4 bases from V and 2 from J; bases not matched to a gene: 2. Germline CDR1 reads SNHLY; CDR2 reads FYNNEI. This CDR3 has 15 amino acids. The CDR3 DNA reads as TGTGCCAGCAGTGGGGACAGACCTGGGGCCAACGTCCTGACTTTC. This gives the protein CASSGDRPGANVLTF.

This clonotype has more than one count but fewer than ten. The chain is built from TRBV15 and TRBJ2-3; 9 positions match TRBD1. The germline V gene has CDR1 LNHNV and CDR2 YYDKDF (reference sequence). The CDR3 spans 18 residues. Trimming at V came to 3 bases and at J to 1 base, leaving 11 bases not matched to a gene. CDR3 bases: TGTGCCACCAGCAGGGACGCACAGGGGGCTTACGGCACAGATACGCAGTATTTT. It is translated as CATSRDAQGAYGTDTQYF.

As concerns this clonotype: A much larger clone lies a single base off, so this may be a read error. The J gene is TRBJ1-1, the V gene TRBV29-1; 7 bases fit TRBD1. V gave up 4 bases and J gave up 4 bases; unmatched junction bases: 3. The CDR3 extends over 12 amino acids. Germline lookup yields CDR1 SQVTM and CDR2 ANQGSEA. DNA of the CDR3: TGCAGCGTTGTAGAGGGGGCCACTGAAGCTTTCTTT. Translating gives CSVVEGATEAFF.

This clonotype has at least ten counts. The chain recombines TRBV20-1 with TRBJ2-1; 9 bases are a match to TRBD1. In germline, CDR1 is DFQATT, CDR2 SNEGSKA (reference sequence). V lost 3 bases to trimming and J lost 8 bases; unmatched junction nucleotides: 11. This CDR3 spans 15 amino acids. The CDR3 DNA sequence: TGCAGTGCTAGGGGCGCGACAGGGGGTTTGGATGAGCAGTTCTTC. Amino acids: CSARGATGGLDEQFF.

This clonotype was counted many times. The chain is built from TRBV28 and TRBJ2-7; D gene unclear. Trimming cost V 6 bases and J 7 bases, with 16 bases left between them. The CDR3 contains 13 residues. Germline V lookup: CDR1 MDHEN, CDR2 SYDVKM. The CDR3 spells CASRAPPMREQYF. DNA of the CDR3: TGTGCCAGCAGAGCCCCACCCATGCGGGAGCAGTACTTC.

This sequence joins TRBV27 and TRBJ2-2; no reliable D call. V was shortened by 2 bases and J by 7 bases, with 8 bases between the two germline ends. The germline V gene encodes CDR1 MNHEY and CDR2 SMNVEV (reference sequence). The CDR3 is 13 residues long. The CDR3 loop is CASSLRRNGELFF. The DNA of the CDR3 is TGTGCCAGCAGTTTAAGACGAAACGGGGAGCTGTTTTTT.

The rearrangement uses TRBV5-1 and TRBJ2-5; D possibly corresponds to TRBD1 (5 bases). The germline gives CDR1 SGHRS, CDR2 YFSETQ. The length of the CDR3 is 13 residues. Trimming stripped 0 bases from V and 3 bases from J, with 6 bases between. CDR3 bases: TGCGCCAGCAGCTTGGACAGGAAAGAGACCCAGTACTTC. It encodes CASSLDRKETQYF.

The V call is TRBV28, the J call TRBJ2-7; D might be TRBD2 (5 bases). The CDR3 loop spans 13 amino acids. Germline assignment: CDR1 MDHEN and CDR2 SYDVKM. Trimming removed 5 bases from V and 2 bases from J, with 10 bases in between. DNA for the CDR3: TGTGCCAGCAGTACGGGGAGAACCTACGAGCAGTACTTC. Translated, it gives CASSTGRTYEQYF. Drawing the rest from reference TRBV28 and TRBJ2-7, the complete variable domain is DVKVTQSSRYLVKRTGEKVFLECVQDMDHENMFWYRQDPGLGLRLIYFSYDVKMKEKGDIPEGYSVSREKKERFSLILESASTNQTSMYLCASSTGRTYEQYFGPGTRLTVT.

The genes are TRBV6-5 and TRBJ2-6, with TRBD2 identical over 7 bases. V lost 9 bases, J lost 2 bases, and 7 bases stayed unmatched. CDR1 is MNHEY, CDR2 SVGAGI, per germline. The CDR3 spans 15 residues. The CDR3 nucleotides are TGTGCCAGGCGGCCGGGGGGTACTGGGGCCAACGTCCTGACTTTC. It translates to CARRPGGTGANVLTF.

This clonotype has just a few counts. The genes are TRBV20-1 and TRBJ1-6; maybe TRBD1 (5 bases). The CDR3 spans 15 residues. Germline V gene data show CDR1 as DFQATT and CDR2 as SNEGSKA (reference sequence). Trimming pared 2 bases from V and 6 bases from J, leaving 14 bases between. This CDR3 is CSARSGTLFNSPLHF. In DNA form, the CDR3 reads TGCAGTGCTAGATCGGGGACTTTATTTAATTCACCCCTCCACTTT.

This clonotype showed up just a few times. The V gene is TRBV20-1, the J gene TRBJ2-7, with 8 bases matching TRBD2. Trimming at V came to 4 bases and at J to 6 bases, leaving 8 bases not matched to a gene. Germline assignment: CDR1 DFQATT and CDR2 SNEGSKA (reference sequence). CDR3 length: 13 amino acids. CDR3 coding DNA: TGCAGTGCTAAGGGAACTAGCGGCCTCGAGCAGTACTTC. Its translation: CSAKGTSGLEQYF.

This clonotype was observed a few times. The chain combines TRBV18 with TRBJ2-1, with D possibly TRBD2 on 6 matching bases. This CDR3 comprises 15 residues. V lost 2 bases and J lost 2, with 10 bases in between. The germline V gene encodes CDR1 KGHSH and CDR2 LQKENI. CDR3 region: CASSPGSGTYNEQFF. The CDR3 nucleotides are TGTGCCAGCTCACCAGGTAGCGGCACCTACAATGAGCAGTTCTTC.

A few counts support this clonotype. The chain has TRBV4-2 and TRBJ2-3, with D uncertain. The germline V gene encodes CDR1 LGHNA and CDR2 YNFKEQ. Trimming left V 3 bases short and J 8 bases short, with 6 bases between. This CDR3 region has 11 residues. CDR3 bases: TGTGCCAGCAGCCAGTCGGGTACGCAGTATTTT. It codes for CASSQSGTQYF.

The J gene is TRBJ2-1, the V gene TRBV6-1; 7 nucleotides align to TRBD2. Germline V CDR1 and CDR2: MNHNS, SASEGT. Unmatched junction bases numbered 9, after V lost 11 bases and J lost 2 bases. The CDR3 contains 14 residues. CDR3 in DNA: TGTGCCGGATCACCTAGCGGAGCCTACAATGAGCAGTTCTTC. Translating gives CAGSPSGAYNEQFF.

The sample holds a few counts of this clonotype. The J gene is TRBJ2-3, the V gene TRBV29-1; 11 bases fit TRBD2. V gave up 4 bases and J gave up 2 bases; unmatched junction bases: 8. CDR3 size: 16 residues. Germline values: CDR1 SQVTM, CDR2 ANQGSEA. CDR3 region: CSVVGLAGGPTDTQYF. CDR3 coding DNA: TGCAGCGTTGTCGGGTTAGCGGGAGGGCCCACAGATACGCAGTATTTT.

This clonotype came up many times. The chain employs TRBV29-1 and TRBJ2-1, with TRBD2 matching 12 bases. J was trimmed by 6 bases and V by 5 bases; bases with no gene match: 5. CDR1 and CDR2 from the germline V gene are SQVTM and ANQGSEA. CDR3 length: 14 amino acids. The CDR3 coding sequence is TGCAGCGTTTTGACTAGCGGGAGTCTCAATGAGCAGTTCTTC. Encoded protein: CSVLTSGSLNEQFF.

The chain combines TRBV29-1 with TRBJ1-1; possible D gene TRBD1, 6 bases. Per the germline V gene, CDR1 is SQVTM and CDR2 is ANQGSEA. This CDR3 contains 16 residues. V gave up 5 bases and J gave up 4 bases, with 23 bases separating them. The CDR3 protein is CSVTGSNRVDGTEAFF. In DNA form, the CDR3 reads TGCAGCGTTACCGGTTCTAACAGGGTTGATGGCACTGAAGCTTTCTTT. Using reference TRBV29-1 and TRBJ1-1 for the parts outside the CDR3, the full variable domain is SAVISQKPSRDICQRGTSLTIQCQVDSQVTMMFWYRQQPGQSLTLIATANQGSEATYESGFVIDKFPISRPNLTFSTLTVSNMSPEDSSIYLCSVTGSNRVDGTEAFFGQGTRLTVV.